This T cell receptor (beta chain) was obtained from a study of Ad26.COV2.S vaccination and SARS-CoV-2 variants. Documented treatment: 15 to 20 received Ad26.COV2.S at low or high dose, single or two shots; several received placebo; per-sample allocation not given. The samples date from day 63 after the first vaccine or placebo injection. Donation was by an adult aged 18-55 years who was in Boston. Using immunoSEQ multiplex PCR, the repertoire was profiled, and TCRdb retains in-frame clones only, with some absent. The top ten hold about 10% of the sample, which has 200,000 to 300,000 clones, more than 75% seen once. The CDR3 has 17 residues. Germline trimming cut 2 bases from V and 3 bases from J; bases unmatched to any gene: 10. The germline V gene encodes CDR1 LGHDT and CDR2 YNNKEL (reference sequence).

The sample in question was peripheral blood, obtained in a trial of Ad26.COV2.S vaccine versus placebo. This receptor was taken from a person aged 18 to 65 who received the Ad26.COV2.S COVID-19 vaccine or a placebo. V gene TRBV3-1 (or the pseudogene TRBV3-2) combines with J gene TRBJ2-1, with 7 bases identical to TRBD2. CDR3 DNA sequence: TGTGCCAGCAGCCAAAGGGGAGGGGAGATATTCTACAATGAGCAGTTCTTC. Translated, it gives CASSQRGGEIFYNEQFF.